This T cell receptor beta chain was found in a study of blood T cell repertoires in COVID-19. On the study more broadly: The cDNA or gDNA used as material had been derived from T cells, B-cell-depleted T cells, or PBMCs.

Produced via immunoSEQ multiplex PCR; TCRdb's table is partial and in-frame only. In the table there are about 110,000 clones, 71% of which are singletons. The CDR3 length is 17 residues. V was trimmed by 0 bases and J by 2 bases, leaving 15 bases between them. Germline lookup yields CDR1 MNHEY and CDR2 SMNVEV (reference sequence). This clonotype was sampled from a human donor with acute or convalescent COVID-19. The donor label of this sample is uncertain. The sample comprised peripheral blood. The chain has TRBV27 and TRBJ2-3, with D possibly matching TRBD2 (7 bases). The CDR3 sequence: CASSLSQSGGFTDTQYF. The CDR3 nucleotides read TGTGCCAGCAGTTTATCCCAATCGGGGGGCTTCACAGATACGCAGTATTTT.